Below are 27 T cell receptor beta chains sequenced from a single sample in a study of T cells in Graves' hyperthyroidism and ophthalmopathy. From RNA transcripts, TCR beta CDR3 regions were amplified. The HTBI set primed first-round TCR CDR3 RT-PCR. TCRdb itself ran the multiplex PCR reads through MiXCR, one entry per CDR3 protein. This table holds approximately 530,000 distinct CDR3 sequences, around 17% found once. Sequencing used blood. The receptors were sampled from a woman younger than 35 with Graves' hyperthyroidism.

This clonotype was found many times. A junction boundary mismatches the germline segment, possibly from a read error. This rearrangement joins TRBV15 to TRBJ1-1, with a tentative D call TRBD1 (5 bases). Germline CDR1 and CDR2: LNHNV and YYDKDF (reference sequence). The CDR3 has 14 residues. The CDR3 coding sequence is TGTGCCGCCAGCAGCGCCGGACAGAACACTGAAGCTTTCTTT. Its protein product is CAASSAGQNTEAFF. Using reference TRBV15 and TRBJ1-1 for the parts outside the CDR3, the full variable domain is DAMVIQNPRYQVTQFGKPVTLSCSQTLNHNVMYWYQQKSSQAPKLLFHYYDKDFNNEADTPDNFQSRRPNTSFCFLDIRSPGLGDTAMYLCAASSAGQNTEAFFGQGTRLTVV.

This clonotype has ten or more counts. The chain carries TRBV7-9 and TRBJ2-2; D gene uncertain. Germline lookup yields CDR1 SEHNR and CDR2 FQNEAQ (reference sequence). The CDR3 sequence is 9 residues long. Trimming pared 7 bases from V and 6 bases from J, leaving 0 bases between. The CDR3 bases are TGTGCCAGCACCGGGGAGCTGTTTTTT. Encoded protein: CASTGELFF.

This clonotype was seen repeatedly, ten times or more. The chain joins TRBV12-3 or TRBV12-4 to TRBJ2-3, with D perhaps TRBD1 or TRBD2 (5 bases each). This CDR3 is built from 14 residues. Between the trimmed V and J ends, which lost 1 base and 0 bases, there was a span of 5 bases. CDR3 in DNA: TGTGCCAGCAGTTTAGGGGACAGCACAGATACGCAGTATTTT. This sequence encodes CASSLGDSTDTQYF.

The rearrangement uses TRBV6-5 and TRBJ2-3, with D perhaps being TRBD1 or TRBD2 (5 bases each). The CDR3 loop spans 13 amino acids. CDR1 and CDR2 (germline): MNHEY, SVGAGI. Trimming stripped 1 base from V and 7 bases from J, with 9 bases between. CDR3 amino acids: CASSYYEGYTQYF. In nucleotides, the CDR3 is TGTGCCAGCAGTTACTATGAGGGGTATACGCAGTATTTT.

The chain combines TRBV2 with TRBJ2-4; D is tentatively TRBD1 or TRBD2 (5 bases each). Germline V lookup: CDR1 SNHLY, CDR2 FYNNEI. Trimming shortened V by 0 bases and J by 5 bases, and 11 bases separated the two germline ends. The CDR3 totals 15 residues. The CDR3 reads CASSEAAGSENIQYF. Here the CDR3 DNA reads TGTGCCAGCAGTGAAGCGGCAGGGAGCGAAAACATTCAGTACTTC.

As regards this clonotype: The conserved phenylalanine or tryptophan normally closing the CDR3 is absent here, so this likely arose from a read error. The gene calls are TRBV28 and TRBJ2-7, with D possibly being TRBD1 (5 bases). Per germline, CDR1 MDHEN and CDR2 SYDVKM. The CDR3 runs to 15 residues. Trimming shortened V by 5 bases and J by 3 bases, and 17 bases separated the two germline ends. DNA of the CDR3: TGTGCCAGCAGTGGGTCAGGGTTTATGTTCTACGAGCAGTACCTC. This gives the protein CASSGSGFMFYEQYL.

This clonotype was seen at least ten times. The chain's CDR3 is CASRPTAQNNSPLHF. The CDR3 nucleotides are TGTGCCAGCCGTCCGACAGCGCAGAATAATTCACCCCTCCACTTT. This sequence joins TRBV2 and TRBJ1-6, with D perhaps TRBD1 (5 bases). Germline loops: CDR1 SNHLY, CDR2 FYNNEI. The CDR3 spans 15 residues. The germline V and J ends were trimmed by 8 bases and 5 bases, with 16 bases remaining between them.

The chain is built from TRBV30 and TRBJ2-2; unclear D gene. The CDR3 is 13 amino acids. Per germline, CDR1 GTSNPN and CDR2 SVGIG (reference sequence). For the CDR3, the DNA is TGTGCGGTGGACCAACGGGACACCGGGGAGCTGTTTTTT. Translation gives CAVDQRDTGELFF.

The chain links TRBV12-3 or TRBV12-4 to TRBJ1-6; D is ambiguous. With 3 bases removed from V and 14 bases from J, the gap between germline ends came to 17 bases. The CDR3 runs to 14 residues. CDR3 residues: CASSFSDGQPTLHF. The CDR3 coding sequence is TGTGCCAGCAGTTTCTCGGACGGCCAGCCGACCCTCCACTTT.

This clonotype came up many times. The chain has TRBV28 and TRBJ1-1; D is unresolved. The length of the CDR3 is 13 residues. Deletions cut 3 bases from V and 3 bases from J, with 8 bases between. Germline CDR1 and CDR2: MDHEN and SYDVKM. This chain's CDR3 is CASSLSGDTEAFF. CDR3 sequence (DNA): TGTGCCAGCAGTTTGAGTGGGGACACTGAAGCTTTCTTT.

This clonotype came up many times. The V gene is TRBV10-3, the J gene TRBJ1-2, with TRBD1 as a possible D gene (5 bases). V dropped 3 bases and J dropped 8 bases, with 19 bases sitting between them. Germline CDR1 reads ENHRY; CDR2 reads SYGVKD. The CDR3 is 15 amino acids. CDR3 nucleotides: TGTGCCATCAGTGATGCGGGCAGGGTAGTAGGAGGCTACACCTTC. Protein: CAISDAGRVVGGYTF.

This clonotype was seen ten or more times. This chain joins TRBV7-9 and TRBJ2-3; 8 bases match TRBD1. The length of the CDR3 is 15 residues. V was pared by 1 base and J by 5 bases, with 5 bases of the junction left unmatched. In germline, CDR1 is SEHNR, CDR2 FQNEAQ (reference sequence). This CDR3 is CASSLGDRLRDTQYF. In nucleotides, the CDR3 is TGTGCCAGCAGCTTAGGGGACAGGTTAAGAGATACGCAGTATTTT.

This clonotype showed up just a few times. CDR3 in amino acids: CASSESGGRTDTQYF. Here the CDR3 DNA reads TGCGCCAGCAGTGAGTCGGGGGGAAGGACAGATACGCAGTATTTT. The chain employs TRBV10-2 and TRBJ2-3; possibly TRBD2 for D (6 bases). V dropped 0 bases and J dropped 3 bases, with 10 bases sitting between them. This CDR3 has 15 amino acids. Germline V gene data show CDR1 as WSHSY and CDR2 as SAAADI.

This clonotype occurred many times. In nucleotides, the CDR3 is TGTGCCACCAGTGACCGGACAGGGGAAGATCATGGCTACACCTTC. It encodes CATSDRTGEDHGYTF. The chain couples TRBV24-1 to TRBJ1-2, with 9 bases aligning to TRBD1. Per the germline V gene, CDR1 is KGHDR and CDR2 is SFDVKD. The length of the CDR3 is 15 residues. Trimming took 4 bases from V and 6 from J; bases not matched to a gene: 8.

CDR3 region: CSVEEGGGVYNEQFF. DNA for the CDR3: TGCAGCGTTGAAGAGGGCGGGGGGGTCTACAATGAGCAGTTCTTC. The chain uses TRBV29-1 and TRBJ2-1; 9 nucleotides line up with TRBD2. Losses at the gene ends were 0 bases for V and 3 bases for J; bases not matched to a gene: 3. The CDR3 extends over 15 amino acids. Germline assignment: CDR1 SQVTM and CDR2 ANQGSEA.

To note about this clonotype: A much larger clone differs from this one at a single base, so this may be a read error. J is TRBJ2-1 and V is TRBV7-9, with 10 bases fitting TRBD1. CDR1 SEHNR and CDR2 FQNEAQ come from the germline V gene (reference sequence). The CDR3 length is 16 residues. V gave up 5 bases and J gave up 5 bases; unmatched junction bases: 9. The CDR3 sequence is CASSPRAGTGDNEQFF. The CDR3 DNA follows: TGTGCCAGCAGCCCTCGGGCCGGGACAGGGGACAATGAGCAGTTCTTC.

The chain is built from TRBV12-3 or TRBV12-4 and TRBJ1-5; D remains ambiguous. The CDR3 is 16 residues long. V lost 1 base and J 0 bases, leaving 10 bases between the germline ends. This CDR3 reads CASSLGAAYSNQPQHF. DNA of the CDR3: TGTGCCAGCAGTTTAGGGGCAGCATATAGCAATCAGCCCCAGCATTTT.

This clonotype was seen a handful of times. The V and J genes are TRBV12-3 or TRBV12-4 and TRBJ2-1; D is perhaps TRBD2 (6 bases). Trimming removed 6 bases from V and 7 bases from J, with 22 bases in between. This CDR3 comprises 16 residues. The CDR3 here is CASSPVIYNGRNEQFF. Written as DNA, the CDR3 is TGTGCCAGCAGCCCAGTCATCTACAATGGGAGGAATGAGCAGTTCTTC.

This clonotype was picked up a small number of times. The J gene is TRBJ1-1, the V gene TRBV20-1; D call uncertain. This CDR3 comprises 13 residues. Trimming took 0 bases from V and 1 from J, leaving 6 bases between them. Germline-derived CDR1 and CDR2 are DFQATT and SNEGSKA (reference sequence). Written as DNA, the CDR3 is TGCAGTGCTAGAGATTGGACGAACACTGAAGCTTTCTTT. It is translated as CSARDWTNTEAFF.

There are many counts of this clonotype. For the CDR3, the DNA is TGCAGTGCTAGAGACGGGGGACACCAAGAGACCCAGTACTTC. Translating it yields CSARDGGHQETQYF. The V gene is TRBV20-1, the J gene TRBJ2-5, with D possibly being TRBD2 (6 bases). Per germline, CDR1 DFQATT and CDR2 SNEGSKA (reference sequence). V was trimmed by 0 bases and J by 0 bases, leaving 8 bases between them. The CDR3 covers 14 residues.

In this sample, this clonotype turned up many times. The chain recombines TRBV20-1 with TRBJ1-1; TRBD1 is a possible D gene (6 bases). V lost 6 bases and J 1 base, leaving 15 bases between the germline ends. Germline V CDR1 and CDR2: DFQATT, SNEGSKA (reference sequence). This CDR3 spans 14 amino acids. CDR3 protein: CSATGGTQNTEAFF. The CDR3 DNA sequence: TGCAGTGCAACGGGGGGGACACAGAACACTGAAGCTTTCTTT.

This clonotype was counted ten times or more. This chain links TRBV18 with TRBJ1-1, with D possibly TRBD1 on 5 matching bases. Germline-derived CDR1 and CDR2 are KGHSH and LQKENI. V was clipped by 2 bases and J by 5 bases, with 12 bases between them. The CDR3 sequence is 14 residues long. The CDR3 here is CASSPGGARTEAFF. For the CDR3, the DNA is TGTGCCAGCTCACCAGGCGGGGCTCGGACTGAAGCTTTCTTT.

CDR3 residues: CAIRGQSRTDRIMNTEAFF. In nucleotides, the CDR3 is TGTGCCATCAGGGGACAAAGCCGGACTGATAGGATAATGAACACTGAAGCTTTCTTT. V usage is TRBV10-3 and J usage is TRBJ1-1; D perhaps matches TRBD1 (6 bases). Germline loops: CDR1 ENHRY, CDR2 SYGVKD. The CDR3 consists of 19 residues. Between the trimmed V and J ends, which lost 6 bases and 0 bases, there was a span of 26 bases.

V is TRBV18 and J is TRBJ2-3; TRBD2 agrees at 9 bases. V lost 3 bases, J lost 4 bases, and 5 bases stayed unmatched. Germline V CDR1 and CDR2: KGHSH, LQKENI. The CDR3 consists of 15 residues. CDR3 amino acids: CASSPAGGSADTQYF. The CDR3 region has the DNA TGTGCCAGCTCACCGGCGGGGGGGTCTGCAGATACGCAGTATTTT.

J is TRBJ2-1 and V is TRBV6-1, with 7 bases fitting TRBD2. This CDR3 has 15 residues. The germline V gene encodes CDR1 MNHNS and CDR2 SASEGT. V was clipped by 4 bases and J by 4 bases; unmatched bases: 7. CDR3 loop: CASSVRGSEYNEQFF. CDR3 coding DNA: TGTGCCAGCAGTGTACGCGGGAGTGAATACAATGAGCAGTTCTTC.

Here the CDR3 DNA reads TGTGCCACAGTAAGAACGACCTCCTACGAGCAGTACTTC. Translation gives CATVRTTSYEQYF. The chain recombines TRBV7-9 with TRBJ2-7; no definite D call. Germline CDR1 SEHNR, CDR2 FQNEAQ (reference sequence). The CDR3 contains 13 residues. With 10 bases removed from V and 0 bases from J, the gap between germline ends came to 13 bases.

This clonotype was found many times. This chain links TRBV20-1 with TRBJ2-1; D might be TRBD1 (6 bases). The germline V and J ends were trimmed by 5 bases and 4 bases, with 15 bases remaining between them. The CDR3 is 14 amino acids. CDR1 and CDR2 (germline): DFQATT, SNEGSKA (reference sequence). The CDR3 DNA reads as TGCAGTGCTGGCCGGACAGTACGGTACAATGAGCAGTTCTTC. Encoded protein: CSAGRTVRYNEQFF.